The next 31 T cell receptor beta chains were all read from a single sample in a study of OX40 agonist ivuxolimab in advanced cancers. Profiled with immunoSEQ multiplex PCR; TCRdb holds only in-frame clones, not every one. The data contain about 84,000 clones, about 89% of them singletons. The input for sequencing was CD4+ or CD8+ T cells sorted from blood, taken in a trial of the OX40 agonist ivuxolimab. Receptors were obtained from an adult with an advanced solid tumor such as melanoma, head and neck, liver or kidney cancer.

The CDR3 bases are TGTGCCATCAGTTCGACTAGCGGGGGGCCCACAGATACGCAGTATTTT. Its translation is CAISSTSGGPTDTQYF. The V call is TRBV10-3, the J call TRBJ2-3; 13 bases align to TRBD2. J was trimmed by 2 bases and V by 5 bases; bases with no gene match: 4. The CDR3 sequence is 16 residues long. Germline V CDR1 and CDR2: ENHRY, SYGVKD.

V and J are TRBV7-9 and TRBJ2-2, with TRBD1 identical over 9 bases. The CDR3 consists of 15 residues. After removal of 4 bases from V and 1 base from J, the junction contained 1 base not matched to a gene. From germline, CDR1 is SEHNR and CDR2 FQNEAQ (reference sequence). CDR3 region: CASSSTGGNTGELFF. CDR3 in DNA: TGTGCCAGCAGCTCGACAGGGGGGAACACCGGGGAGCTGTTTTTT. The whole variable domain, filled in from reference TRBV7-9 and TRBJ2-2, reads DTGVSQNPRHKITKRGQNVTFRCDPISEHNRLYWYRQTLGQGPEFLTYFQNEAQLEKSRLLSDRFSAERPKGSFSTLEIQRTEQGDSAMYLCASSSTGGNTGELFFGEGSRLTVL.

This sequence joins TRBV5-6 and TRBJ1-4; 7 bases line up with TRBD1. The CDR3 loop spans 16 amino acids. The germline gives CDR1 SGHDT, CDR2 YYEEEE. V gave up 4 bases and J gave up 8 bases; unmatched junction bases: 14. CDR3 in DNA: TGTGCCAGCAGCCGCCTGGAGGGGGCGCAGGGAGAAAAACTGTTTTTT. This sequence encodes CASSRLEGAQGEKLFF.

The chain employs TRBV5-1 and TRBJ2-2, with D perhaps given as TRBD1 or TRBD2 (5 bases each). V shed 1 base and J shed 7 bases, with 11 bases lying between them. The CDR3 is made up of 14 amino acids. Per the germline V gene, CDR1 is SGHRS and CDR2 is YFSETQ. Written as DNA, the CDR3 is TGCGCCAGCAGCTTGATGGGGGAAGGCGGGGAGCTGTTTTTT. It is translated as CASSLMGEGGELFF.

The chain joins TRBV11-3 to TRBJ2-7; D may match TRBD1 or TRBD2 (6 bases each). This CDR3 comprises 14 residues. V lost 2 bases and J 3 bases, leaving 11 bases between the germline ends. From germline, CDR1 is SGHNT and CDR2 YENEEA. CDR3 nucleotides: TGTGCCAGCAGCTTAAGGGGGGATTTCTACGAGCAGTACTTC. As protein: CASSLRGDFYEQYF.

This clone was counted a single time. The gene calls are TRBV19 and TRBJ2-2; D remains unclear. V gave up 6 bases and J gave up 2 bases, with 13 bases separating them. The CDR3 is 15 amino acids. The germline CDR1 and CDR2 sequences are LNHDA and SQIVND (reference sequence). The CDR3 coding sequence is TGTGCCAGTAGCCTCGTTTCCTTTAACACCGGGGAGCTGTTTTTT. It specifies CASSLVSFNTGELFF.

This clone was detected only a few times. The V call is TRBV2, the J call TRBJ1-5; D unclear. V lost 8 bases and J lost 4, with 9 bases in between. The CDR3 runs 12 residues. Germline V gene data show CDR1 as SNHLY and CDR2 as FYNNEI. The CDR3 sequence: CASATANQPQHF. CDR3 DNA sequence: TGTGCCAGCGCAACAGCGAATCAGCCCCAGCATTTT.

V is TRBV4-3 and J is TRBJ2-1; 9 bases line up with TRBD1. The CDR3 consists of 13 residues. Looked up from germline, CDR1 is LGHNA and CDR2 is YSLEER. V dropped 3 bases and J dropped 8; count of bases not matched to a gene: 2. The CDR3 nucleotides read TGCGCCAGCAGCCACCGACAGGGGGATGAGCAGTTCTTC. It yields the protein CASSHRQGDEQFF.

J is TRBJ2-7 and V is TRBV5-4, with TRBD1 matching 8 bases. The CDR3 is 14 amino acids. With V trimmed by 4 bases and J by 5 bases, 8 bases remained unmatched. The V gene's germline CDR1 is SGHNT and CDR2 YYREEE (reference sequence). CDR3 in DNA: TGTGCCAGCAGCAAGCAGGGGGCGTCCCACGAGCAGTACTTC. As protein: CASSKQGASHEQYF.

The CDR3 reads CASSSPGLAGGEVSYNEQFF. CDR3 in DNA: TGCGCCAGCAGCTCCCCTGGACTAGCGGGAGGGGAAGTGTCCTACAATGAGCAGTTCTTC. The chain carries TRBV5-1 and TRBJ2-1; 15 nucleotides align to TRBD2. The CDR3 consists of 20 residues. Germline values: CDR1 SGHRS, CDR2 YFSETQ. Trimming cost V 3 bases and J 1 base; bases outside gene matches: 11.

CDR3: CASSAPGGRNYGYTF. CDR3 DNA sequence: TGTGCCAGTAGTGCTCCGGGGGGGCGCAACTATGGCTACACCTTC. The genes are TRBV19 and TRBJ1-2, with D possibly being TRBD1 (6 bases). V was clipped by 5 bases and J by 2 bases, with 15 bases between them. CDR1 is LNHDA, CDR2 SQIVND, per germline (reference sequence). This CDR3 comprises 15 residues.

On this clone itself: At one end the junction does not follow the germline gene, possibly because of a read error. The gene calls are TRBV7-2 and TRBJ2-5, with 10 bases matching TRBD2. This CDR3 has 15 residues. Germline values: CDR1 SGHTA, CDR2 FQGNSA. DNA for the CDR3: TGTGCCAGCAGACGAACTAGCGGGAAAGGAGAGTCCCAGTACTTC. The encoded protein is CASRRTSGKGESQYF.

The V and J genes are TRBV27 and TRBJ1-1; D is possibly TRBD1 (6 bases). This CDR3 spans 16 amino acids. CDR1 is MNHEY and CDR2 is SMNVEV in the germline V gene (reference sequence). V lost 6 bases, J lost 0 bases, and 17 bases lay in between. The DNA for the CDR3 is TGTGCCAGCAGACGTTGGGGGGGGCAGATGAACACTGAAGCTTTCTTT. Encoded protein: CASRRWGGQMNTEAFF.

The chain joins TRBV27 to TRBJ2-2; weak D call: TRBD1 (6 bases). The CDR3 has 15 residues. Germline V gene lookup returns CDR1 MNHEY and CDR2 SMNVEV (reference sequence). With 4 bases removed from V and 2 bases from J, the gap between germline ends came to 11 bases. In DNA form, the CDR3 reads TGTGCCAGCAGTTCCGGACAGATAAACACCGGGGAGCTGTTTTTT. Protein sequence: CASSSGQINTGELFF.

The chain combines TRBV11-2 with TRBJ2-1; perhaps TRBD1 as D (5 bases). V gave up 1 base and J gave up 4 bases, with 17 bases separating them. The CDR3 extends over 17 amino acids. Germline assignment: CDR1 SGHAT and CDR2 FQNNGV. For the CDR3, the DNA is TGTGCCAGCAGCTTAGTAAATGAGGTGGGGCTTTACAATGAGCAGTTCTTC. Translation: CASSLVNEVGLYNEQFF.

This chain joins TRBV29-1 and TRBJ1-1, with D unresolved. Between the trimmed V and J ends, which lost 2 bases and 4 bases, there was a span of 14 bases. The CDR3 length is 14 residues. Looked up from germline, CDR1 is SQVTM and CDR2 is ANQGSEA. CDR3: CSVERVGRPTEAFF. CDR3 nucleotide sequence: TGCAGCGTTGAAAGGGTCGGACGGCCCACTGAAGCTTTCTTT.

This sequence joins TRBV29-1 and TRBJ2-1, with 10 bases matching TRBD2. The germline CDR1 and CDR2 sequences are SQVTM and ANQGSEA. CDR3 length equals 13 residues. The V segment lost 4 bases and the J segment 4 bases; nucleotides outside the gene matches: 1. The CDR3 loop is CSVASGRYNEQFF. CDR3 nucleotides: TGCAGCGTTGCTAGCGGGAGATACAATGAGCAGTTCTTC.

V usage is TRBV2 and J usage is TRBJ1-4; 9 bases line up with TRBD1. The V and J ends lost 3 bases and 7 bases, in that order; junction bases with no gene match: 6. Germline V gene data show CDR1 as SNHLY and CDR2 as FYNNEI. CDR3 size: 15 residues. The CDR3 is CASSETTGGVEKLFF. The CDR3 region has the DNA TGTGCCAGCAGTGAGACTACAGGGGGCGTTGAAAAACTGTTTTTT.

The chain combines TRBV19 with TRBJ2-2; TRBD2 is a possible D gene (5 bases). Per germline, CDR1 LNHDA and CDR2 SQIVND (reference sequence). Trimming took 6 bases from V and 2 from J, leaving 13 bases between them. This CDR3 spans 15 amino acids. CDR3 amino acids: CASRSGTGNTGELFF. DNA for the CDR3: TGTGCCAGTAGGTCCGGCACGGGAAACACCGGGGAGCTGTTTTTT.

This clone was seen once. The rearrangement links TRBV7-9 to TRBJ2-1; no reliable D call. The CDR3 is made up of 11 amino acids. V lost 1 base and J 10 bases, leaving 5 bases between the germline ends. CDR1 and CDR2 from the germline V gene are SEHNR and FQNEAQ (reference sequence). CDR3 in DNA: TGTGCCAGCAGCTTAGTTAGAGAGCAGTTCTTC. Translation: CASSLVREQFF.

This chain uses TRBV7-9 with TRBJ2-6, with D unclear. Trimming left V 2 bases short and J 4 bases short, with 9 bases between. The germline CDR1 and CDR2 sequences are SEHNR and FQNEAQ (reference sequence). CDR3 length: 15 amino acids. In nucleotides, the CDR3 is TGTGCCAGCAGCTTAATGTCAATGGGGGCCAACGTCCTGACTTTC. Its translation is CASSLMSMGANVLTF.

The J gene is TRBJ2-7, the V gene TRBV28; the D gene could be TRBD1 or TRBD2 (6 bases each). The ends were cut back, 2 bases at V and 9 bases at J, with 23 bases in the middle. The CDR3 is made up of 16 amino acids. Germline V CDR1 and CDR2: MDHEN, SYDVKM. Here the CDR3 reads CASSLITWGALGGQYF. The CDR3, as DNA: TGTGCCAGCAGTTTAATAACATGGGGGGCCCTCGGGGGGCAGTACTTC.

The CDR3 DNA follows: TGTGCCAGCAGCCCCCGCCGGACAGGTTCCCAGAACACTGAAGCTTTCTTT. Amino acids: CASSPRRTGSQNTEAFF. This rearrangement joins TRBV13 to TRBJ1-1, with TRBD1 matching over 7 bases. CDR3 size: 17 residues. V was clipped by 5 bases and J by 1 base; unmatched bases: 13. The germline gives CDR1 PRHDT, CDR2 FYEKMQ (reference sequence).

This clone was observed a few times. Here the CDR3 DNA reads TGTGCCAGCAGTTTCCAGGACAGGAGGAGAGCTTTCTTT. Translated: CASSFQDRRRAFF. V gene TRBV28 combines with J gene TRBJ1-1, with TRBD1 matching over 7 bases. From germline, CDR1 is MDHEN and CDR2 SYDVKM. This CDR3 has 13 amino acids. The trim removed 3 bases at V and 10 bases at J, leaving 8 bases unmatched.

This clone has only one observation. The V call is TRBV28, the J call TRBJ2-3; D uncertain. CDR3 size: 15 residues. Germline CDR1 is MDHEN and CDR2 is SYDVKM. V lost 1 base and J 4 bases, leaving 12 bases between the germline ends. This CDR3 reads CASSLFFQAADTQYF. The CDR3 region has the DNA TGTGCCAGCAGTTTATTTTTCCAGGCTGCAGATACGCAGTATTTT.

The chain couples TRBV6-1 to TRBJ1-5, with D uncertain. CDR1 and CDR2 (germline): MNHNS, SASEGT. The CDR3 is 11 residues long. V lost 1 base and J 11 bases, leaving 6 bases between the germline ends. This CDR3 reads CASSEGHTQHF. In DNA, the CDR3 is TGTGCCAGCAGTGAAGGCCACACCCAGCATTTT.

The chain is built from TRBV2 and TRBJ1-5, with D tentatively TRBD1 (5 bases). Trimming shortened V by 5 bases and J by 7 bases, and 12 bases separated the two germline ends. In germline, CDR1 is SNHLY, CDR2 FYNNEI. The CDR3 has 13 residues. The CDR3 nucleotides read TGTGCCAGCAGTACAGGTTATTACCAGCCCCAGCATTTT. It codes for CASSTGYYQPQHF.

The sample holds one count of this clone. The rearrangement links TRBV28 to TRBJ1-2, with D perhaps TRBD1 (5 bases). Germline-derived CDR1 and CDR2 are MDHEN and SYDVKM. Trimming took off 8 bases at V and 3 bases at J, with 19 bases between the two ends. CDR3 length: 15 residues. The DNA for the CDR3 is TGTGCCAGCTATAGGGTCCGGGTCAGGGACTATGGCTACACCTTC. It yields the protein CASYRVRVRDYGYTF.

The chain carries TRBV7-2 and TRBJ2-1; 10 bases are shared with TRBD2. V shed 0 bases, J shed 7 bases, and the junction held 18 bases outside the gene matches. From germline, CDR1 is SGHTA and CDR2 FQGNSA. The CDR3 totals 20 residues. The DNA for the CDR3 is TGTGCCAGCAGCTTAGCGTGGGAGGGGCACGAAGCGGGAGGGCCGAATGAGCAGTTCTTC. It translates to CASSLAWEGHEAGGPNEQFF. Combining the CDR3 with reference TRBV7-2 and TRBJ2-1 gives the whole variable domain GAGVSQSPSNKVTEKGKDVELRCDPISGHTALYWYRQSLGQGLEFLIYFQGNSAPDKSGLPSDRFSAERTGGSVSTLTIQRTQQEDSAVYLCASSLAWEGHEAGGPNEQFFGPGTRLTVL.

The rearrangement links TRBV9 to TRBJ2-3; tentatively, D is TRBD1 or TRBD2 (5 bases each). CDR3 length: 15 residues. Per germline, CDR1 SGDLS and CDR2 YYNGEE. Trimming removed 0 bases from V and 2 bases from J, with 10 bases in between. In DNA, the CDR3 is TGTGCCAGCAGCGTAGTGGGGGACCCCACAGATACGCAGTATTTT. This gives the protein CASSVVGDPTDTQYF.

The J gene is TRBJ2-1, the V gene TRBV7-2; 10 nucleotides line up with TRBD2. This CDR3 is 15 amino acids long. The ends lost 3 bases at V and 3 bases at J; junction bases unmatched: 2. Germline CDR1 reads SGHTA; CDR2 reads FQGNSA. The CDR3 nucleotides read TGTGCCAGCAGCTTTACTAGCGGGAACTACAATGAGCAGTTCTTC. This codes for CASSFTSGNYNEQFF.